Listed below are T cell receptor beta chains from one sample, sequenced in a study of glioma-infiltrating T cells after dendritic cell vaccination. Profiled with immunoSEQ multiplex PCR; TCRdb holds only in-frame clones, not every one. There are about 92,000 clones in the sample; about nine tenths occur only once, and less than 20% lies in the top ten. The source material was blood, sampled before dendritic cell vaccination. All receptors come from a human donor with glioblastoma. Each CDR3 is given with its conserved first and last residue. D genes are given only for firm matches. Expanded clones are given a class, and other clones once, few, many or no size at all.

len: 16
v_gene: TRBV14
d_gene: -
j_gene: TRBJ2-7
abundance: -
CDR3aa: CASSPGAGIGLGEQYF
CDR3nt: TGTGCCAGCAGCCCTGGGGCAGGGATAGGTTTGGGCGAGCAGTACTTC

len: 15
v_gene: TRBV6-5
d_gene: -
j_gene: TRBJ1-1
abundance: -
CDR3aa: CASGRVQGGNTEAFF
CDR3nt: TGTGCCAGCGGACGCGTACAGGGTGGGAACACTGAAGCTTTCTTT

len: 13
v_gene: TRBV6-5
d_gene: TRBD1
j_gene: TRBJ2-7
abundance: -
CDR3aa: CASSRDRVYEQYF
CDR3nt: TGTGCCAGCAGCCGGGACAGGGTGTACGAGCAGTACTTC

len: 14
v_gene: TRBV25-1
d_gene: -
j_gene: TRBJ2-3
abundance: -
CDR3aa: CASSVGGGRDTQYF
CDR3nt: TGTGCCAGCAGTGTAGGAGGGGGCAGAGATACGCAGTATTTT

len: 16
v_gene: TRBV27
d_gene: TRBD1
j_gene: TRBJ2-5
abundance: -
CDR3aa: CASKNPGQGASGDQYF
CDR3nt: TGTGCCAGCAAAAACCCGGGACAGGGCGCTTCGGGTGACCAGTACTTC

len: 16
v_gene: TRBV6-4
d_gene: -
j_gene: TRBJ2-7
abundance: -
CDR3aa: CASSDSADRSAYEQYF
CDR3nt: TGTGCCAGCAGTGACTCAGCCGACAGGAGCGCCTACGAGCAGTACTTC

len: 13
v_gene: TRBV27
d_gene: -
j_gene: TRBJ2-6
abundance: -
CDR3aa: CASSLSGANVLTF
CDR3nt: TGTGCCAGTTCCCTCTCTGGGGCCAACGTCCTGACTTTC

len: 11
v_gene: TRBV19
d_gene: -
j_gene: TRBJ2-7
abundance: few
CDR3aa: CASSNRYEQYF
CDR3nt: TGTGCCAGTAGTAATCGTTACGAGCAGTACTTC

len: 12
v_gene: TRBV29-1
d_gene: -
j_gene: TRBJ2-1
abundance: -
CDR3aa: CSVEDRGDEQFF
CDR3nt: TGCAGCGTTGAAGACCGGGGAGATGAGCAGTTCTTC

len: 16
v_gene: TRBV5-4
d_gene: -
j_gene: TRBJ1-3
abundance: -
CDR3aa: CASSLAPSASGNTIYF
CDR3nt: TGTGCCAGCAGCTTGGCCCCGAGTGCATCTGGAAACACCATATATTTT

len: 14
v_gene: TRBV27
d_gene: -
j_gene: TRBJ1-5
abundance: -
CDR3aa: CASRSTGGYQPQHF
CDR3nt: TGTGCCAGCAGGTCGACAGGTGGTTATCAGCCCCAGCATTTT

len: 15
v_gene: TRBV9
d_gene: TRBD1
j_gene: TRBJ1-1
abundance: -
CDR3aa: CASSVIMSGGTEAFF
CDR3nt: TGTGCCAGCAGCGTAATAATGTCAGGGGGCACTGAAGCTTTCTTT

len: 15
v_gene: TRBV5-1
d_gene: TRBD1
j_gene: TRBJ2-4
abundance: -
CDR3aa: CASSHRQGGKNIQYF
CDR3nt: TGCGCCAGCAGCCACCGACAGGGTGGCAAAAACATTCAGTACTTC

len: 16
v_gene: TRBV28
d_gene: -
j_gene: TRBJ2-1
abundance: few
CDR3aa: CASSSDRDSVGDEQFF
CDR3nt: TGTGCCAGCAGTTCCGACCGGGACTCGGTAGGGGATGAGCAGTTCTTC

len: 14
v_gene: TRBV19
d_gene: -
j_gene: TRBJ2-7
abundance: few
CDR3aa: CASSDGTFLGEQYF
CDR3nt: TGTGCCAGTAGTGACGGGACATTCCTCGGCGAGCAGTACTTC

len: 14
v_gene: TRBV6-6
d_gene: TRBD1
j_gene: TRBJ1-2
abundance: -
CDR3aa: CASSDADRAYGYTF
CDR3nt: TGTGCCAGCAGTGATGCCGACAGGGCCTATGGCTACACCTTC

len: 13
v_gene: TRBV5-1
d_gene: -
j_gene: TRBJ1-5
abundance: -
CDR3aa: CASSSRGGQPQHF
CDR3nt: TGCGCCAGCAGCTCCAGGGGCGGTCAGCCCCAGCATTTT

len: 16
v_gene: TRBV7-9
d_gene: -
j_gene: TRBJ1-3
abundance: -
CDR3aa: CASSLAGGPSGNTIYF
CDR3nt: TGTGCCAGCAGCTTAGCGGGGGGTCCCTCTGGAAACACCATATATTTT

len: 14
v_gene: TRBV13
d_gene: TRBD1
j_gene: TRBJ1-2
abundance: -
CDR3aa: CASRTGRANYGYTF
CDR3nt: TGTGCCAGCAGGACAGGGAGAGCTAACTATGGCTACACCTTC

len: 16
v_gene: TRBV9
d_gene: -
j_gene: TRBJ2-2
abundance: -
CDR3aa: CASSETPGTHTGELFF
CDR3nt: TGTGCCAGCAGCGAAACTCCCGGGACTCACACCGGGGAGCTGTTTTTT

len: 16
v_gene: TRBV7-8
d_gene: TRBD1
j_gene: TRBJ1-1
abundance: -
CDR3aa: CASSLGGTGSSTEAFF
CDR3nt: TGTGCCAGCAGCTTAGGGGGGACAGGGAGTAGCACTGAAGCTTTCTTT

len: 12
v_gene: TRBV29-1
d_gene: -
j_gene: TRBJ2-5
abundance: -
CDR3aa: CSVLLQRETQYF
CDR3nt: TGCAGCGTCCTACTGCAGAGGGAGACCCAGTACTTC

len: 16
v_gene: TRBV19
d_gene: TRBD2
j_gene: TRBJ2-1
abundance: -
CDR3aa: CASSKSRGGEWDEQFF
CDR3nt: TGTGCCAGTAGTAAATCACGGGGGGGAGAATGGGATGAGCAGTTCTTC

len: 14
v_gene: TRBV4-1
d_gene: -
j_gene: TRBJ2-6
abundance: -
CDR3aa: CASSLGSGANVLTF
CDR3nt: TGCGCCAGCAGTCTCGGCTCTGGGGCCAACGTCCTGACTTTC

len: 13
v_gene: TRBV29-1
d_gene: TRBD2
j_gene: TRBJ2-2
abundance: -
CDR3aa: CSGAGANTGELFF
CDR3nt: TGCAGTGGAGCGGGGGCGAACACCGGGGAGCTGTTTTTT

len: 13
v_gene: TRBV19
d_gene: -
j_gene: TRBJ2-5
abundance: -
CDR3aa: CASSIDIQETQYF
CDR3nt: TGTGCCAGTAGTATCGACATCCAAGAGACCCAGTACTTC

len: 17
v_gene: TRBV4-3
d_gene: -
j_gene: TRBJ1-1
abundance: -
CDR3aa: CASSQGVMGGAYTEAFF
CDR3nt: TGCGCCAGCAGCCAAGGGGTAATGGGGGGGGCCTACACTGAAGCTTTCTTT

len: 16
v_gene: TRBV4-1
d_gene: TRBD1
j_gene: TRBJ1-4
abundance: once
CDR3aa: CASSQTTGGLAEKLFF
CDR3nt: TGCGCCAGCAGCCAGACCACAGGGGGCCTGGCTGAAAAACTGTTTTTT

len: 16
v_gene: TRBV5-6
d_gene: TRBD1
j_gene: TRBJ1-2
abundance: -
CDR3aa: CASSWDGQGINYGYTF
CDR3nt: TGTGCCAGCAGCTGGGACGGACAGGGGATTAACTATGGCTACACCTTC

len: 15
v_gene: TRBV5-5
d_gene: -
j_gene: TRBJ1-1
abundance: -
CDR3aa: CASSPEGGLGTEAFF
CDR3nt: TGTGCCAGCAGCCCCGAGGGGGGGCTTGGCACTGAAGCTTTCTTT

len: 18
v_gene: TRBV30
d_gene: TRBD2
j_gene: TRBJ2-7
abundance: -
CDR3aa: CAWSALPGLAGTAYEQYF
CDR3nt: TGTGCCTGGAGCGCACTACCGGGACTAGCGGGGACCGCCTACGAGCAGTACTTC

len: 15
v_gene: TRBV27
d_gene: TRBD1
j_gene: TRBJ1-2
abundance: -
CDR3aa: CASSFGTGVGYGYTF
CDR3nt: TGTGCCAGCAGTTTCGGGACAGGGGTAGGCTATGGCTACACCTTC

len: 12
v_gene: TRBV29-1
d_gene: -
j_gene: TRBJ2-7
abundance: -
CDR3aa: CSVALDSYEQYF
CDR3nt: TGCAGCGTAGCCCTCGACAGCTACGAGCAGTACTTC

len: 15
v_gene: TRBV5-8
d_gene: TRBD1
j_gene: TRBJ1-3
abundance: -
CDR3aa: CASNKGQGSGNTIYF
CDR3nt: TGTGCCAGCAACAAAGGACAGGGCTCTGGAAACACCATATATTTT

len: 16
v_gene: TRBV21-1
d_gene: -
j_gene: TRBJ1-2
abundance: -
CDR3aa: CASSKVLTGGWYGYTF
CDR3nt: TGTGCCAGCAGCAAAGTTCTGACAGGGGGCTGGTATGGCTACACCTTC

len: 15
v_gene: TRBV5-3
d_gene: -
j_gene: TRBJ1-2
abundance: -
CDR3aa: CATYDNRDLNYGYTF
CDR3nt: TGTGCCACCTACGATAACCGGGACTTGAACTATGGCTACACCTTC

len: 18
v_gene: TRBV6-9
d_gene: -
j_gene: TRBJ1-3
abundance: -
CDR3aa: CASSYSMGRIGSGNTIYF
CDR3nt: TGTGCCAGCAGTTATTCTATGGGCCGGATCGGCTCTGGAAACACCATATATTTT

len: 17
v_gene: TRBV7-3
d_gene: TRBD2
j_gene: TRBJ2-3
abundance: -
CDR3aa: CASSLGLAGGPGSTQYF
CDR3nt: TGTGCCAGCAGCTTAGGGCTAGCGGGGGGGCCGGGGAGCACGCAGTATTTT

len: 16
v_gene: TRBV19
d_gene: TRBD1
j_gene: TRBJ1-5
abundance: -
CDR3aa: CASSITSGGRNQPQHF
CDR3nt: TGTGCCAGTAGTATTACCTCAGGGGGCCGAAATCAGCCCCAGCATTTT

len: 14
v_gene: TRBV7-2
d_gene: -
j_gene: TRBJ1-2
abundance: -
CDR3aa: CASSLSQGIYGYTF
CDR3nt: TGTGCCAGCAGCTTATCCCAGGGAATCTATGGCTACACCTTC

len: 13
v_gene: TRBV6-6
d_gene: -
j_gene: TRBJ2-1
abundance: -
CDR3aa: CASRGRAYNEQFF
CDR3nt: TGTGCCAGCAGGGGCAGGGCCTACAATGAGCAGTTCTTC

len: 12
v_gene: TRBV28
d_gene: -
j_gene: TRBJ1-2
abundance: -
CDR3aa: CASNQDIHGYTF
CDR3nt: TGTGCCAGCAATCAGGATATACATGGCTACACCTTC

len: 15
v_gene: TRBV19
d_gene: TRBD2
j_gene: TRBJ2-7
abundance: -
CDR3aa: CASSLLAGRGYEQYF
CDR3nt: TGTGCCAGTAGCCTACTAGCGGGGAGGGGCTACGAGCAGTACTTC

len: 16
v_gene: TRBV4-2
d_gene: TRBD2
j_gene: TRBJ2-3
abundance: -
CDR3aa: CASSIAASGRTDTQYF
CDR3nt: TGTGCCAGCAGCATCGCGGCTAGCGGGAGAACAGATACGCAGTATTTT

len: 16
v_gene: TRBV2
d_gene: TRBD2
j_gene: TRBJ2-5
abundance: once
CDR3aa: CASTEGLAGGTETQYF
CDR3nt: TGTGCCAGCACCGAGGGACTAGCGGGGGGGACAGAGACCCAGTACTTC

len: 10
v_gene: TRBV20-1
d_gene: -
j_gene: TRBJ2-3
abundance: -
CDR3aa: CSAFPDTQYF
CDR3nt: TGCAGTGCCTTCCCAGATACGCAGTATTTT

len: 12
v_gene: TRBV7-9
d_gene: -
j_gene: TRBJ1-1
abundance: -
CDR3aa: CASSSGGSEAFF
CDR3nt: TGTGCCAGCAGCTCCGGGGGGTCTGAAGCTTTCTTT

len: 15
v_gene: TRBV7-9
d_gene: TRBD1
j_gene: TRBJ1-4
abundance: few
CDR3aa: CASSLPGGGLEKLFF
CDR3nt: TGTGCCAGCAGCTTACCGGGAGGGGGCCTTGAAAAACTGTTTTTT

len: 14
v_gene: TRBV19
d_gene: -
j_gene: TRBJ2-2
abundance: once
CDR3aa: CASSVLSNTGELFF
CDR3nt: TGTGCCAGTAGTGTTTTATCGAACACCGGGGAGCTGTTTTTT

len: 13
v_gene: TRBV5-4
d_gene: -
j_gene: TRBJ1-1
abundance: -
CDR3aa: CASSLGGTSRAFF
CDR3nt: TGTGCCAGCAGCTTGGGTGGGACTTCCAGAGCTTTCTTT

len: 12
v_gene: TRBV9
d_gene: -
j_gene: TRBJ1-1
abundance: -
CDR3aa: CASSTGSTEAFF
CDR3nt: TGTGCCAGCAGCACTGGGAGTACTGAAGCTTTCTTT

len: 11
v_gene: TRBV20-1
d_gene: -
j_gene: TRBJ2-2
abundance: -
CDR3aa: CSAPRHGELFF
CDR3nt: TGCAGTGCTCCCAGGCACGGGGAGCTGTTTTTT

len: 15
v_gene: TRBV6-5
d_gene: TRBD1
j_gene: TRBJ1-1
abundance: few
CDR3aa: CATAGRDRPNTEAFF
CDR3nt: TGTGCCACGGCGGGTAGGGACAGACCGAACACTGAAGCTTTCTTT

len: 12
v_gene: TRBV9
d_gene: -
j_gene: TRBJ2-2
abundance: -
CDR3aa: CASSAITGELFF
CDR3nt: TGTGCCAGCAGCGCTATAACCGGGGAGCTGTTTTTT

len: 11
v_gene: TRBV27
d_gene: -
j_gene: TRBJ2-1
abundance: -
CDR3aa: CASSQQNEQFF
CDR3nt: TGTGCCAGCAGCCAACAGAATGAGCAGTTCTTC

len: 16
v_gene: TRBV12-2
d_gene: -
j_gene: TRBJ1-5
abundance: -
CDR3aa: CASRLRTEEGNQPQHF
CDR3nt: TGTGCAAGTCGCCTTCGAACAGAGGAGGGCAATCAGCCCCAGCATTTT

len: 23
v_gene: TRBV27
d_gene: TRBD1
j_gene: TRBJ2-3
abundance: once
CDR3aa: CASSYLFTQLDGTRQGGPDTQYF
CDR3nt: TGTGCCAGCAGTTATTTATTTACGCAGCTGGACGGTACAAGACAGGGCGGTCCAGATACGCAGTATTTT

len: 18
v_gene: TRBV7-9
d_gene: -
j_gene: TRBJ2-3
abundance: -
CDR3aa: CASSMRKTPGGAADTQYF
CDR3nt: TGTGCCAGCAGCATGCGGAAAACCCCAGGAGGGGCTGCAGATACGCAGTATTTT